This is a list of T cell receptor beta chains from one sample in a study of T cells expressing NK-cell markers. Using the 5' RACE reads, TCRdb records one entry per CDR3 protein without DNA. In total, the table holds more than 400,000 distinct CDR3 sequences. The sample was blood T cells: a sorted CD56 or NKG2C T cell subset, CD4+ or CD8+ T cells, or bulk PBMC T cells (not recorded which). The receptor set was obtained from a woman aged 18 to 75 in good health. The CDR3 runs from the conserved cysteine through the conserved F or W.

15 | TRBJ1-2 | TRBV15 | CATSETGNLDYGYTF
14 | TRBJ2-1 | TRBV29-1 | CSVEDQERWHEQFF
15 | TRBJ2-3 | TRBV4-3 | CASSAISGSTDTQYF
13 | TRBJ2-7 | TRBV20-1 | CSAPGQATYEQYF
15 | TRBJ2-1 | TRBV15 | CATSRGQEPYNEQFF
15 | TRBJ1-4 | TRBV15 | CATRKVGSQREKLFF
18 | TRBJ2-7 | TRBV11-2 | CASSLQSSGRRPPYEQYF
14 | TRBJ2-5 | TRBV25-1 | CASSEGGYQETQYF
14 | TRBJ2-5 | TRBV4-3 | CASSQGTAKETQYF
12 | TRBJ2-5 | TRBV18 | CATQGSVGTQYF
16 | TRBJ2-1 | TRBV7-6 | CASSLLGGGAYNEQFF
13 | TRBJ2-5 | TRBV29-1 | CSVEGLVGETQYF
19 | TRBJ2-1 | TRBV11-1 | CASSLGRATIVSSYNEQFF
12 | TRBJ1-3 | TRBV20-1 | CSALSSGNTIYF
15 | TRBJ2-3 | TRBV6-1 | CASRRDLGSGDTQYF
16 | TRBJ2-1 | TRBV6-2/TRBV6-3 | CASSGTSGRPYNEQFF
14 | TRBJ1-5 | TRBV6-1 | CATFRQGSNQPQHF
19 | TRBJ2-2 | TRBV24-1 | CATSVEGLSPQANTGELFF
14 | TRBJ2-3 | TRBV6-2/TRBV6-3 | CASIKQGFTDTQYF
12 | TRBJ2-7 | TRBV7-2 | CASSLAAGTRYF
18 | TRBJ1-6 | TRBV6-2/TRBV6-3 | CASSPNPRTQGYNSPLHF
15 | TRBJ1-1 | TRBV6-5 | CASSYSIRANTEAFF
14 | TRBJ2-7 | TRBV20-1 | CSARSGQGPYEQYF
15 | TRBJ1-5 | TRBV11-2 | CASSPSWGAQQPQHF
15 | TRBJ2-1 | TRBV20-1 | CSAALGRGAYNEQFF
16 | TRBJ2-1 | TRBV7-2 | CASSLGAGSSYNEQFF
14 | TRBJ2-7 | TRBV4-2 | CASSQGSSSYEQYF
18 | TRBJ1-1 | TRBV15 | CATSRGRQGAEGNTEAFF
19 | TRBJ1-5 | TRBV6-5 | CASSYSGRFREYSNQPQHF
17 | TRBJ1-5 | TRBV7-9 | CASSLASGQGHNQPQHF
18 | TRBJ2-1 | TRBV4-3 | CASSQDRSGGSYKNEQFF
14 | TRBJ2-3 | TRBV4-3 | CASSQDGYTDTQYF
14 | TRBJ2-1 | TRBV20-1 | CSAPPSGIVGSQFF
14 | TRBJ2-2 | TRBV20-1 | CSAWTGANTGELFF
16 | TRBJ2-1 | TRBV20-1 | CSARPLGGASYNEQFF